This entry concerns a single T cell receptor (beta chain). The junction and the germline gene differ at one end; a read error may be behind it. The data were obtained in a study of T cell changes during pregnancy in multiple sclerosis. TCRdb's table, derived via immunoSEQ multiplex PCR, lists solely in-frame clones and lacks some. The sample consists of 100,000 or so clones, over 80% of them appearing once. This specimen consisted of peripheral blood, obtained after pregnancy. This clonotype was sampled from a female donor with multiple sclerosis, enrolled in a pregnancy study.

The CDR3 reads CSANKEQFF. CDR3 in DNA: TGCAGTGCCAACAAGGAGCAGTTCTTC. This chain joins TRBV20-1 and TRBJ2-1; unclear D gene. The CDR3 length is 9 residues. In germline, CDR1 is DFQATT, CDR2 SNEGSKA (reference sequence).